This T cell receptor beta chain was recovered during a study of breast tumors, draining lymph nodes, adjacent tissues. Study-level results: Tumor repertoires ranked between lymph nodes and nontumor tissue in diversity, with V and J gene preferences. Findings are consistent with lymph node origin and intratumoral expansion of most tumor T cells.

Axillary draining lymph nodes of breast cancer patients supplied the node samples. Turning to this clonotype: The antigen is unknown.

One entry per CDR3 protein results from TCRdb running MiXCR on the multiplex PCR reads. The repertoire holds about 150,000 distinct CDR3 sequences, 32% seen once, with about 2.3% in the top ten. The CDR3 length is 14 residues. J was trimmed by 6 bases and V by 6 bases; bases with no gene match: 11. Germline lookup yields CDR1 DFQATT and CDR2 SNEGSKA (reference sequence). The TCR originated in a female donor with breast cancer. Some clones in this sample may be carry-over from other donors' samples. The source material was axillary lymph node tissue. The chain recombines TRBV20-1 with TRBJ1-2; TRBD1 aligns across 9 bases. DNA for the CDR3: TGCAGTGCAAAAGGGGACAGGGTAACTGATGGCTACACCTTC. Translating gives CSAKGDRVTDGYTF.